This entry describes one T cell receptor (beta chain). Cohorts were assigned according to the clinical history that participants reported. Before being deemed recovered, Cohort 3 donors had two negative PCRs, clearance, or symptom resolution. This entry comes from a study of blood T cell repertoires in COVID-19. On the study more broadly: Donors in the United States, Italy and Spain gave samples during acute or convalescent COVID-19.

V was pared by 3 bases and J by 4 bases, with 13 bases between. The germline gives CDR1 MNHEY, CDR2 SVGAGI. This CDR3 comprises 15 residues. Using immunoSEQ multiplex PCR, the repertoire was profiled, and TCRdb retains in-frame clones only, with some absent. The sample records 350,000 to 400,000 clones, over 75% being singletons. The sequenced material came from PBMCs or T cells enriched from blood (not recorded which). This clonotype was obtained from a man younger than 35 who had recovered from COVID-19. This chain connects TRBV6-5 to TRBJ1-5; D is possibly TRBD1 (6 bases). CDR3 nucleotides: TGTGCCAGCAGTTATTCTGGACAGTATAATCAGCCCCAGCATTTT. Translating gives CASSYSGQYNQPQHF.